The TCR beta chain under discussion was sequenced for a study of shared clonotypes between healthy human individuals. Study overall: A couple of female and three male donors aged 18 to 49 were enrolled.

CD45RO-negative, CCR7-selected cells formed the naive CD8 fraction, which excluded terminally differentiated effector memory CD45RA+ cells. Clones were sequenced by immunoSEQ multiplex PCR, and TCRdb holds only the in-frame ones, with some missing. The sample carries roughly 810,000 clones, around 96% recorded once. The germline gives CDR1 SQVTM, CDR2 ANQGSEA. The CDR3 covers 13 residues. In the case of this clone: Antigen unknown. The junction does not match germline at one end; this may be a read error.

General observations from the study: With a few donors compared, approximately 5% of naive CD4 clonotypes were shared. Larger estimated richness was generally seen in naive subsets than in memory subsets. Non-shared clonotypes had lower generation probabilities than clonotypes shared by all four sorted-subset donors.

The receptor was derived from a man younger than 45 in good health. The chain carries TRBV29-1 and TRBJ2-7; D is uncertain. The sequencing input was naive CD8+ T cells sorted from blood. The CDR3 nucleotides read TGCAGCGTCGAAGACGGAAGAATTGACGAGCAGTACTTC. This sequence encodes CSVEDGRIDEQYF.